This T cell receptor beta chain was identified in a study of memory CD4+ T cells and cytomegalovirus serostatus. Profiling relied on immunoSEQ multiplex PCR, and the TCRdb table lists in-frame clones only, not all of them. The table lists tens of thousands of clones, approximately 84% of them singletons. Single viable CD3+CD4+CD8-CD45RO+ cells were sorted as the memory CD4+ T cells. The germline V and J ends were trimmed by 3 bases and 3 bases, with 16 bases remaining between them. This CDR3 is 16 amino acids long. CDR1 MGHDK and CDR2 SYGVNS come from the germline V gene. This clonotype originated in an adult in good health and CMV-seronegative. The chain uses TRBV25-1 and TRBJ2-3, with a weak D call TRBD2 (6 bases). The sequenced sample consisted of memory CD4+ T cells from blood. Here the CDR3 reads CASSEVSGRRTDTQYF. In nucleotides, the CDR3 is TGTGCCAGCAGTGAGGTGAGCGGGCGGCGGACAGATACGCAGTATTTT.